A single count supports the clone carrying this T cell receptor (beta chain). This sample stems from a study of T cell changes during pregnancy in multiple sclerosis. Repertoires were generated with immunoSEQ multiplex PCR, while TCRdb's copy carries only in-frame clones and drops some. The sample gives some 81,000 clones, 93% of which show up once; approximately 2.4% is in the top ten. This CDR3 has 15 amino acids. With 3 bases removed from V and 0 bases from J, the gap between germline ends came to 9 bases. Germline CDR1 KGHSH, CDR2 LQKENI. The V and J genes are TRBV18 and TRBJ1-5; D remains unclear. Sequencing was performed on peripheral blood, taken after pregnancy. The receptor's source is a female donor in good health, enrolled as a control in a pregnancy study. CDR3 sequence reads: CASSPYRDSNQPQHF. CDR3 in DNA: TGTGCCAGCTCACCTTACCGAGATAGCAATCAGCCCCAGCATTTT.